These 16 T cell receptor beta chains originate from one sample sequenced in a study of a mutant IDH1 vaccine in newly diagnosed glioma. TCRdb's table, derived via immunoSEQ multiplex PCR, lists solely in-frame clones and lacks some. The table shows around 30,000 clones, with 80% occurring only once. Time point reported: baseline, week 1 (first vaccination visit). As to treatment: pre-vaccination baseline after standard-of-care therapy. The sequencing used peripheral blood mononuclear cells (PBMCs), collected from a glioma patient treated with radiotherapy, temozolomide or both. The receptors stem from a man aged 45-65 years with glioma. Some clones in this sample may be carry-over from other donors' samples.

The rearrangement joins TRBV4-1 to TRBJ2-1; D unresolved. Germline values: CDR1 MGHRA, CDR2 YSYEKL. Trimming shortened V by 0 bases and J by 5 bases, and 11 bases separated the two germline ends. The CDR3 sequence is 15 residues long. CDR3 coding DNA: TGCGCCAGCAGCCAAGAAGGGCGCCGGGACAATGAGCAGTTCTTC. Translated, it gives CASSQEGRRDNEQFF.

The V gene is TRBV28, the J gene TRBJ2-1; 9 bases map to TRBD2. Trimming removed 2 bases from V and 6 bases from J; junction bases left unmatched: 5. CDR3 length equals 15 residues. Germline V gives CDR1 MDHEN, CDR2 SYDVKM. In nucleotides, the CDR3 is TGTGCCAGCAGTTTAGTAGCGGGAGATTTCAATGAGCAGTTCTTC. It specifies CASSLVAGDFNEQFF.

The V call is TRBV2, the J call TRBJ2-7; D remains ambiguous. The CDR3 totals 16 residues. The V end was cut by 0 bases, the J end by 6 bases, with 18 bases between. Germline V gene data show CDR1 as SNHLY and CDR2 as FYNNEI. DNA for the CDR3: TGTGCCAGCAGTGAAGCTGAATACTTCGCTGTGGGCGAGCAGTACTTC. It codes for CASSEAEYFAVGEQYF.

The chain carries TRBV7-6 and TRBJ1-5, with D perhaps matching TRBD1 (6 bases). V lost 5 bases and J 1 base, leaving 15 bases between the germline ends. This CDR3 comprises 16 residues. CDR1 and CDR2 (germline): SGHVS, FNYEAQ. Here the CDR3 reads CASSQTGGLSNQPQHF. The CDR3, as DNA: TGTGCCAGCAGCCAGACAGGCGGCTTAAGCAATCAGCCCCAGCATTTT. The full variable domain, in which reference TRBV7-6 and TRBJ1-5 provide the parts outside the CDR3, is GAGVSQSPRYKVTKRGQDVALRCDPISGHVSLYWYRQALGQGPEFLTYFNYEAQQDKSGLPNDRFSAERPEGSISTLTIQRTEQRDSAMYRCASSQTGGLSNQPQHFGDGTRLSIL.

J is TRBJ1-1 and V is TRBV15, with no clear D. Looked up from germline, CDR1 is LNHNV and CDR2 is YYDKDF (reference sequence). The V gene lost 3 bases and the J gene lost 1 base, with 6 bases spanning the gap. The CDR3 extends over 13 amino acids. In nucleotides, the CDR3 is TGTGCCACCAGCAGTATTGGGAACACTGAAGCTTTCTTT. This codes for CATSSIGNTEAFF.

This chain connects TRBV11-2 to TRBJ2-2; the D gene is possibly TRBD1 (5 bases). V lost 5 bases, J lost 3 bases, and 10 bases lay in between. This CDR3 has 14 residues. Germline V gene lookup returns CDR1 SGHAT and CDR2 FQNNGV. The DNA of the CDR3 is TGTGCCAGCAGCCCCGACAGATACACCGGGGAGCTGTTTTTT. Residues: CASSPDRYTGELFF.

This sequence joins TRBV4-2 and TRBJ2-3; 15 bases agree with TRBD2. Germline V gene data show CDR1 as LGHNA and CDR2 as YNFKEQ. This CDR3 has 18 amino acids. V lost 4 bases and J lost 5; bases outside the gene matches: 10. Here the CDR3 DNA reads TGTGCCAGCAGCCCCCGCGGACTAGCGGGAGGGCCGGAAGATACGCAGTATTTT. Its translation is CASSPRGLAGGPEDTQYF.

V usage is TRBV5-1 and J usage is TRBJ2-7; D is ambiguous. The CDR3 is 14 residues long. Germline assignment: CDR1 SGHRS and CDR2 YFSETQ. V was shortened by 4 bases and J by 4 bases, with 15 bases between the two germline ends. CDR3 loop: CASSRIEVKYEQYF. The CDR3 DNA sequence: TGCGCCAGCAGCAGAATAGAGGTGAAGTACGAGCAGTACTTC.

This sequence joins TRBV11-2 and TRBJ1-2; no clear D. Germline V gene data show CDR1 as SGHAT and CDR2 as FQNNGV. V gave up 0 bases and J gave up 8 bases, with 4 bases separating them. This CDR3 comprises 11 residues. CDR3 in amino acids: CASSLDGGYTF. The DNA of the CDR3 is TGTGCCAGCAGCTTAGATGGCGGCTACACCTTC.

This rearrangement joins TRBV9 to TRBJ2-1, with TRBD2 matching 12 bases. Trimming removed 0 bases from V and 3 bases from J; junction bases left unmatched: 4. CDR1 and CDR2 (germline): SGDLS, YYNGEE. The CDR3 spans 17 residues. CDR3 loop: CASSVESSGGVYNEQFF. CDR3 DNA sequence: TGTGCCAGCAGCGTAGAGTCTAGCGGGGGGGTCTACAATGAGCAGTTCTTC.

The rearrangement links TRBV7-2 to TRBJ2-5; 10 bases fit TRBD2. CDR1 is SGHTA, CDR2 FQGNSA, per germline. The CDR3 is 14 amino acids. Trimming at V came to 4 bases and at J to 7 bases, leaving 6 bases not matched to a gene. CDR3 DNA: TGTGCCAGCAGCTCAGGGACTAGCGAGGGGACCCAGTACTTC. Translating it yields CASSSGTSEGTQYF.

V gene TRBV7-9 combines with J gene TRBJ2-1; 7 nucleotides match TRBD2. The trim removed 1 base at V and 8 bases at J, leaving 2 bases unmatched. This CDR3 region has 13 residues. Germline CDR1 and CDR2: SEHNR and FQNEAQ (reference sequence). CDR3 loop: CASSLGGRDEQFF. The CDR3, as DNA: TGTGCCAGCAGCTTAGGCGGGAGAGATGAGCAGTTCTTC.

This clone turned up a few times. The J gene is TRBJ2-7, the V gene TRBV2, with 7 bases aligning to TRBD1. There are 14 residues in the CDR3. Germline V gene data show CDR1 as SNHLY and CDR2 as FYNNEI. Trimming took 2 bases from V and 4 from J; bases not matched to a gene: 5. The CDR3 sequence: CASSERGTVYEQYF. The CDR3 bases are TGTGCCAGCAGTGAACGAGGGACAGTTTACGAGCAGTACTTC.

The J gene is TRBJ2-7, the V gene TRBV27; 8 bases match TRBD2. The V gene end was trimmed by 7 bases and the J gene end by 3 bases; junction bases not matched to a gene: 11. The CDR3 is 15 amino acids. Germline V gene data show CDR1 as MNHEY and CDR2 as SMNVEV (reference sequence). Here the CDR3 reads CASTGGAGEFYEQYF. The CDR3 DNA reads TGTGCCAGCACCGGGGGGGCGGGAGAGTTCTACGAGCAGTACTTC.

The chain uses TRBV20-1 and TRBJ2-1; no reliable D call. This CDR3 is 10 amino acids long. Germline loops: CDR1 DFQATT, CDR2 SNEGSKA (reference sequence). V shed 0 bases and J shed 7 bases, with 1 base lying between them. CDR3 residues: CSARDNEQFF. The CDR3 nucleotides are TGCAGTGCTAGAGATAATGAGCAGTTCTTC.

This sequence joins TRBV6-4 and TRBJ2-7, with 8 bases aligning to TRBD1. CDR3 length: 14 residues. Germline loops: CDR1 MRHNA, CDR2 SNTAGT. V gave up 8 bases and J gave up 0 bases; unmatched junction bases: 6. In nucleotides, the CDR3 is TGTGCCAGCTTGACAGGGGTCTACTCCTACGAGCAGTACTTC. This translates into CASLTGVYSYEQYF.